This T cell receptor beta chain came from a study of blood T cell repertoires in COVID-19. The overall study: PBMCs, B-cell-depleted T cells, or T cells were the source of the cDNA or gDNA that made up the material.

Germline trimming cut 6 bases from V and 7 bases from J; bases unmatched to any gene: 12. The germline V gene encodes CDR1 SNHLY and CDR2 FYNNEI. The CDR3 is made up of 15 amino acids. Seattle cases were enrolled at active infection and followed longitudinally. The data were produced by immunoSEQ multiplex PCR, yet TCRdb's version contains in-frame clones alone and is incomplete. Seen here are 130,000 or so clones, 80% to 90% observed once, and the top ten hold about 4.4%. What was sequenced was peripheral blood. The V gene is TRBV2, the J gene TRBJ1-2; 9 positions match TRBD1. The sequence derives from a man between 60 and 70 years old with COVID-19, enrolled during active disease. In DNA, the CDR3 is TGTGCCAGCAGCCCGATACAGGGGGCGAGATCTGGCTACACCTTC. It codes for CASSPIQGARSGYTF.